The 20 T cell receptor beta chains in this list originate from one sample, sequenced in a study of T-cell reconstitution after alpha-beta-depleted transplantation in children. Unique molecular identifiers were incorporated during preparation of the TCRbeta library. TCRdb re-called the PCR reads through MiXCR, storing one row per CDR3 protein. This table has under 750,000 distinct CDR3 sequences, 20% to 25% appearing once. The source material was PBMCs, mostly from graft donor cells, sampled 360 days after TCRalphabeta/CD19-depleted stem cell transplant. The receptors originated from a boy in the first two years of life who had a stem cell transplant for acute myeloid leukemia, so the T cells may come from the graft donor.

The chain has TRBV5-4 and TRBJ2-3; TRBD2 is a possible D gene (6 bases). Trimming removed 3 bases at V and 4 bases at J, with 27 bases between. CDR1 and CDR2 from the germline V gene are SGHNT and YYREEE (reference sequence). The CDR3 loop spans 19 amino acids. CDR3 sequence (DNA): TGTGCCAGCAGCTGGAGACCGGGCTCTACTACGGGGGACGCAGATACGCAGTATTTT. Its protein product is CASSWRPGSTTGDADTQYF.

This clonotype has a handful of counts. The chain has TRBV15 and TRBJ2-7, with 9 bases that match TRBD1. The CDR3 is made up of 15 amino acids. V lost 0 bases to trimming and J lost 3 bases; unmatched junction nucleotides: 3. Germline CDR1 is LNHNV and CDR2 is YYDKDF (reference sequence). The CDR3 bases are TGTGCCACCAGCAGAGATGGGACAGGGATCTACGAGCAGTACTTC. Its protein is CATSRDGTGIYEQYF.

Many counts were recorded for this clonotype. The rearrangement links TRBV20-1 to TRBJ1-6, with 10 bases fitting TRBD1. V was pared by 6 bases and J by 11 bases, with 10 bases of the junction left unmatched. This CDR3 region has 14 residues. Germline V gene lookup returns CDR1 DFQATT and CDR2 SNEGSKA (reference sequence). In DNA form, the CDR3 reads TGCAGTGCGTCCGGGACAGGGGTTCCAACACCCCTCCACTTT. Protein sequence: CSASGTGVPTPLHF.

J is TRBJ2-5 and V is TRBV10-3; TRBD1 agrees at 7 bases. V shed 6 bases, J shed 3 bases, and the junction held 4 bases outside the gene matches. Germline CDR1 is ENHRY and CDR2 is SYGVKD. The CDR3 spans 13 residues. CDR3 protein: CAISGDSKETQYF. In nucleotides, the CDR3 is TGTGCCATCAGCGGGGACAGTAAAGAGACCCAGTACTTC.

The chain employs TRBV7-2 and TRBJ2-1, with D perhaps assigned TRBD1 or TRBD2 (5 bases each). CDR1 and CDR2 from the germline V gene are SGHTA and FQGNSA. The CDR3 consists of 14 residues. Trimming took 3 bases from V and 6 from J, leaving 12 bases between them. CDR3 nucleotide sequence: TGTGCCAGCAGCTTTTCAGGGACGGTCAATGAGCAGTTCTTC. Protein product: CASSFSGTVNEQFF.

A few counts support this clonotype. V and J are TRBV11-2 and TRBJ2-2; the match to TRBD2 covers 8 bases. CDR1 SGHAT and CDR2 FQNNGV come from the germline V gene. J gave up 4 bases and V 0 bases, and 10 bases lay outside the gene matches. The length of the CDR3 is 18 residues. The chain's CDR3 is CASSLDSGGGESTGELFF. In nucleotides, the CDR3 is TGTGCCAGCAGCTTAGATTCCGGGGGGGGCGAGAGCACCGGGGAGCTGTTTTTT.

The chain employs TRBV20-1 and TRBJ1-5, with a weak D call TRBD1 (6 bases). This CDR3 has 13 amino acids. The V and J ends lost 5 bases and 7 bases respectively, with 15 bases between them. Germline CDR1 DFQATT, CDR2 SNEGSKA (reference sequence). CDR3 DNA sequence: TGCAGTGCTGGGGGCTACAGGGACCAGCCCCAGCATTTT. Protein product: CSAGGYRDQPQHF.

V and J are TRBV4-3 and TRBJ1-6, with D perhaps TRBD1 (5 bases). This CDR3 contains 13 residues. V was shortened by 4 bases and J by 14 bases, with 15 bases between the two germline ends. Germline V gene sequence: CDR1 LGHNA, CDR2 YSLEER. The chain's CDR3 is CASSPSFGGALHF. Here the CDR3 DNA reads TGCGCCAGCAGCCCCTCATTCGGGGGGGCCCTCCACTTT.

This clonotype was counted between two and nine times. V and J are TRBV6-1 and TRBJ2-5; 9 nucleotides align to TRBD2. The CDR3 extends over 15 amino acids. Germline trimming cut 4 bases from V and 3 bases from J; bases unmatched to any gene: 6. Germline CDR1 is MNHNS and CDR2 is SASEGT. Here the CDR3 DNA reads TGTGCCAGCAGTGGAAATCGACTAGCGGAAGAGACCCAGTACTTC. It codes for CASSGNRLAEETQYF.

This clonotype was counted only a few times. The chain employs TRBV12-3 or TRBV12-4 and TRBJ2-4; D uncertain. The CDR3 length is 14 residues. V lost 7 bases to trimming and J lost 3 bases, with 13 bases between them. CDR3 coding DNA: TGTGCCAGCACCCTTCGGAGTGGCAAAAACATTCAGTACTTC. This encodes CASTLRSGKNIQYF.

This rearrangement joins TRBV20-1 to TRBJ2-6; D is uncertain. In germline, CDR1 is DFQATT, CDR2 SNEGSKA (reference sequence). This CDR3 contains 14 residues. The V gene lost 6 bases and the J gene lost 4 bases, with 13 bases spanning the gap. CDR3 sequence (DNA): TGCAGTGCCCCAGCAACCCGCGGGGCCAACGTCCTGACTTTC. Amino acid sequence: CSAPATRGANVLTF.

In this sample, this clonotype turned up many times. The CDR3 DNA follows: TGCAGTGCTAGAGACGTCGCAACGACTTACTACGAGCAGTACGTC. The encoded protein is CSARDVATTYYEQYV. The V and J genes are TRBV20-1 and TRBJ2-7; D is unresolved. This CDR3 region has 15 residues. CDR1 DFQATT and CDR2 SNEGSKA come from the germline V gene (reference sequence). Trimming shortened V by 0 bases and J by 3 bases, and 15 bases separated the two germline ends.

This clonotype was observed at least ten times. The chain recombines TRBV20-1 with TRBJ1-5; D may be TRBD1 (5 bases). The CDR3 has 14 amino acids. V lost 1 base and J 0 bases, leaving 7 bases between the germline ends. The germline gives CDR1 DFQATT, CDR2 SNEGSKA (reference sequence). CDR3 protein: CSARGGYSNQPQHF. The CDR3 DNA reads TGCAGTGCTAGAGGGGGGTATAGCAATCAGCCCCAGCATTTT.

This clonotype was found a few times. The chain carries TRBV20-1 and TRBJ2-5, with TRBD1 matching 7 bases. V gave up 0 bases and J gave up 1 base; unmatched junction bases: 14. This CDR3 has 18 residues. The germline gives CDR1 DFQATT, CDR2 SNEGSKA (reference sequence). The DNA for the CDR3 is TGCAGTGCTAGAGATAAAGGTCGGACAGGTTTAAGCCAAGAGACCCAGTACTTC. Its protein product is CSARDKGRTGLSQETQYF.

This clonotype has just a few counts. The chain combines TRBV28 with TRBJ2-7, with 8 bases fitting TRBD2. Germline V gene sequence: CDR1 MDHEN, CDR2 SYDVKM. Unmatched junction bases numbered 5, after V lost 5 bases and J lost 2 bases. The CDR3 spans 14 residues. CDR3 bases: TGTGCCAGCAGTCTAGGACTAGCCACCTACGAGCAGTACGTC. It translates to CASSLGLATYEQYV.

The V call is TRBV6-2 or TRBV6-3, the J call TRBJ2-1; either TRBD1 or TRBD2 may fit D (5 bases each). The CDR3 has 16 residues. Trimming cost V 7 bases and J 1 base, with 17 bases left between them. CDR1 is MNHEY, CDR2 SVGEGT, per germline. CDR3 residues: CASIGGPGWSYNEQFF. The CDR3, as DNA: TGTGCCAGCATTGGGGGACCGGGGTGGTCCTACAATGAGCAGTTCTTC.

The sample holds many counts of this clonotype. The chain is built from TRBV10-3 and TRBJ1-6; TRBD1 is a possible D gene (6 bases). V lost 4 bases to trimming and J lost 5 bases, with 9 bases between them. This CDR3 contains 14 residues. In germline, CDR1 is ENHRY, CDR2 SYGVKD. Here the CDR3 reads CAISVGQNNSPLHF. As DNA, the CDR3 is TGTGCCATCAGTGTTGGACAGAATAATTCACCCCTCCACTTT.

The chain recombines TRBV20-1 with TRBJ1-1; tentative D call: TRBD1 (6 bases). The germline V gene has CDR1 DFQATT and CDR2 SNEGSKA (reference sequence). The CDR3 is 12 amino acids. V was shortened by 5 bases and J by 1 base, with 8 bases between the two germline ends. CDR3 sequence: CSAEGGNTEAFF. The CDR3 coding sequence is TGCAGTGCTGAGGGGGGGAACACTGAAGCTTTCTTT.

This clonotype was seen more than once but under ten times. J is TRBJ2-5 and V is TRBV11-2; D is perhaps TRBD1 (6 bases). Trimming shortened V by 3 bases and J by 1 base, and 12 bases separated the two germline ends. In germline, CDR1 is SGHAT, CDR2 FQNNGV. CDR3 size: 15 residues. CDR3 in amino acids: CASSFPQGPQETQYF. The CDR3 bases are TGTGCCAGCAGCTTCCCCCAGGGGCCCCAAGAGACCCAGTACTTC.

This clonotype was detected ten times or more. The chain carries TRBV6-1 and TRBJ2-1; the D is unclear. The germline V and J ends were trimmed by 7 bases and 0 bases, with 13 bases remaining between them. CDR3 length: 15 amino acids. Germline V gene lookup returns CDR1 MNHNS and CDR2 SASEGT. CDR3 protein: CASTLLRSSYNEQFF. DNA of the CDR3: TGTGCCAGCACCCTACTCCGGAGCTCCTACAATGAGCAGTTCTTC.